The present TCR beta chain was sequenced within a study of T cell responses to AZD1222 COVID-19 vaccine. Concerning this clone itself: Its specificity is unknown.

Whole-study findings and limits: Vaccination with two AZD1222 doses was followed by a rise in Spike-specific TCR breadth and depth.

Repertoires were generated with immunoSEQ multiplex PCR, while TCRdb's copy carries only in-frame clones and drops some. This sample has about 85,000 clones, with around nine tenths found just once. Germline-derived CDR1 and CDR2 are SGHTA and FQGNSA. The CDR3 is 16 residues long. The V and J ends lost 4 bases and 5 bases, in that order; junction bases with no gene match: 12. Sequences were derived from peripheral blood, sampled on day 0 of MenACWY control vaccination. This receptor was obtained from an adult in good health. The chain recombines TRBV7-2 with TRBJ2-5, with 8 bases aligning to TRBD1. Written as DNA, the CDR3 is TGTGCCAGCAGCTCCCGAAGTTCCCAGGGGGCCGAGACCCAGTACTTC. Translated: CASSSRSSQGAETQYF.